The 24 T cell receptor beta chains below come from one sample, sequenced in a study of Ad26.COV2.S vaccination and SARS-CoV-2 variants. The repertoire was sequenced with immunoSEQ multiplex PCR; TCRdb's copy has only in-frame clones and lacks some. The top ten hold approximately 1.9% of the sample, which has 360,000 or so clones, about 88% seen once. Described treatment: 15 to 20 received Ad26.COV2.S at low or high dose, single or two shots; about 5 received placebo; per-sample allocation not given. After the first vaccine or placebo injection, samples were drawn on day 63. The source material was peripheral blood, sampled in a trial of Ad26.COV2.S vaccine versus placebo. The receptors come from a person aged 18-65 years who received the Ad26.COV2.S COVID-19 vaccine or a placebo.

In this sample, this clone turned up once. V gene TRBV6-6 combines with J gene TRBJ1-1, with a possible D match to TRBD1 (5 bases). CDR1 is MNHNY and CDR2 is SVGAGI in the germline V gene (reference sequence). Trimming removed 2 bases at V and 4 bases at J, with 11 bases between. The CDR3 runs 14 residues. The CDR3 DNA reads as TGTGCCAGCAGTTACGTGGGGCGGTCCACTGAAGCTTTCTTT. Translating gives CASSYVGRSTEAFF.

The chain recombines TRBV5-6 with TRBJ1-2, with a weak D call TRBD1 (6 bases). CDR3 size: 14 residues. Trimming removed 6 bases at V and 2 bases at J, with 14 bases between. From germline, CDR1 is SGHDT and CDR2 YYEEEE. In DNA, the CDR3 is TGTGCCAGCATTTTCTGGGGGACAAACTATGGCTACACCTTC. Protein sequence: CASIFWGTNYGYTF.

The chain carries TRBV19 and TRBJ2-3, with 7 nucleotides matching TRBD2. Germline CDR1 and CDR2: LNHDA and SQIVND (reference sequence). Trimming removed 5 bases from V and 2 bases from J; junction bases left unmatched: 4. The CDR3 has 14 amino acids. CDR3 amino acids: CASSDGRATDTQYF. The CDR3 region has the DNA TGTGCCAGTAGTGATGGGAGGGCCACAGATACGCAGTATTTT.

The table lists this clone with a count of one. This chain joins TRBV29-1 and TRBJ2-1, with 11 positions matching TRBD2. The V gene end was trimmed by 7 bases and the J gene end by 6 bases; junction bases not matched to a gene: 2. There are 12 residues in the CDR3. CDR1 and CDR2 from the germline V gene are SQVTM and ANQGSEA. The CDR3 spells CSGGTSGNEQFF. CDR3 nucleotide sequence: TGCAGCGGCGGGACTAGCGGCAATGAGCAGTTCTTC.

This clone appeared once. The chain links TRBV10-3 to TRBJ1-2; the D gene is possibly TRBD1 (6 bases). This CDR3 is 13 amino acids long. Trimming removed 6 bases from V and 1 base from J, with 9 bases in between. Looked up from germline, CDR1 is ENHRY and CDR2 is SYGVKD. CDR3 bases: TGTGCCATCAGCGACAGGTTTAACTATGGCTACACCTTC. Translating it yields CAISDRFNYGYTF.

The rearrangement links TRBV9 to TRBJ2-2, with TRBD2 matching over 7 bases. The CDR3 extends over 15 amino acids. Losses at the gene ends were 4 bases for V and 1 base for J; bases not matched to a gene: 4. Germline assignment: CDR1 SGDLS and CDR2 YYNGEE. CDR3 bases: TGTGCCAGCAGCCCACGGACTAGGAACACCGGGGAGCTGTTTTTT. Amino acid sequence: CASSPRTRNTGELFF.

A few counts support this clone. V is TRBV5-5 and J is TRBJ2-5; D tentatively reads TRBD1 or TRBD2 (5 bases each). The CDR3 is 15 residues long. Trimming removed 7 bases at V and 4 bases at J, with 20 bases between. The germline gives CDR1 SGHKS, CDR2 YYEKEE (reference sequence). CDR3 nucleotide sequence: TGTGCCAGCTCGGGGCATGCGATAAATCGAGAGACCCAGTACTTC. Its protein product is CASSGHAINRETQYF.

DNA for the CDR3: TGTGCCAGCAGCTTGGTGGTGGGAGGGCCCTCCTACGAGCAGTACTTC. Its protein is CASSLVVGGPSYEQYF. The rearrangement joins TRBV5-4 to TRBJ2-7, with TRBD2 matching over 7 bases. This CDR3 is 16 amino acids long. Germline trimming cut 0 bases from V and 0 bases from J; bases unmatched to any gene: 6. CDR1 is SGHNT, CDR2 YYREEE, per germline (reference sequence).

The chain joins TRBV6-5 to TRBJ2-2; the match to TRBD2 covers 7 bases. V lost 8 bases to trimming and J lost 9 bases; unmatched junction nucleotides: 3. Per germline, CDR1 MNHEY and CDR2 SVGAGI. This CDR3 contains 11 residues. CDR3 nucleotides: TGTGCCAGCTGGGAGGGAAGGGAGCTGTTTTTT. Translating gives CASWEGRELFF.

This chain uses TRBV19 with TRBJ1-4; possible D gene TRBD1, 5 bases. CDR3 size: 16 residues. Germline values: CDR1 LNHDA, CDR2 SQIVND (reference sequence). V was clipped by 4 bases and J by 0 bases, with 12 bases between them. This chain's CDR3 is CASSSWGPATNEKLFF. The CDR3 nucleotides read TGTGCCAGTAGTAGTTGGGGACCTGCAACTAATGAAAAACTGTTTTTT.

In nucleotides, the CDR3 is TGTGCCAGCAGCTTGGAATCTAGGGGTAGGGAGCAGTTCTTC. Residues: CASSLESRGREQFF. The V gene is TRBV5-4, the J gene TRBJ2-1; possible D gene TRBD1, 5 bases. Germline CDR1 reads SGHNT; CDR2 reads YYREEE (reference sequence). The CDR3 totals 14 residues. V lost 0 bases to trimming and J lost 10 bases, with 14 bases between them.

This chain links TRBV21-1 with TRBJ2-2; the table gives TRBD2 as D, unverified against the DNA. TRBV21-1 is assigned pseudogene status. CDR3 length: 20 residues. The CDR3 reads CASSKGRLAVLRRDTGELFF. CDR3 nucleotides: TGTGCCAGCAGCAAAGGTAGGCTAGCGGTACTGCGGCGCGACACCGGGGAGCTGTTTTTT.

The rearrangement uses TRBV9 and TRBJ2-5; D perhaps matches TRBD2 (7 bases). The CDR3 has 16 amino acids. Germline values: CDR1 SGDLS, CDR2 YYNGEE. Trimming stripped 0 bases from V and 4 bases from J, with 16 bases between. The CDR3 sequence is CASSVDTGWGGETQYF. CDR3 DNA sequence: TGTGCCAGCAGCGTAGATACAGGGTGGGGGGGAGAGACCCAGTACTTC.

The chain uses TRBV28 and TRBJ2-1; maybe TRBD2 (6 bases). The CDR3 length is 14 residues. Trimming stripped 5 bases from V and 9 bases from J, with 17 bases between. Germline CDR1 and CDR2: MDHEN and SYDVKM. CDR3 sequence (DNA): TGTGCCAGCAGTGGGCGGACCGGGACTGCTGAGCAGTTCTTC. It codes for CASSGRTGTAEQFF. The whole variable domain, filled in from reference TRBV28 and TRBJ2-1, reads DVKVTQSSRYLVKRTGEKVFLECVQDMDHENMFWYRQDPGLGLRLIYFSYDVKMKEKGDIPEGYSVSREKKERFSLILESASTNQTSMYLCASSGRTGTAEQFFGPGTRLTVL.

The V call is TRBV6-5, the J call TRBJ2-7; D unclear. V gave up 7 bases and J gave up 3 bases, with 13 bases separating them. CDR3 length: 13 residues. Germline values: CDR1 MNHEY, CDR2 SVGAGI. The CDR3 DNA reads TGTGCCAGCACCCCCGCTCAAAGCTACGAGCAGTACTTC. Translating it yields CASTPAQSYEQYF.

The CDR3 here is CASSTLDNEQFF. The CDR3 region has the DNA TGTGCCAGCAGTACATTGGATAATGAGCAGTTCTTC. V gene TRBV6-5 combines with J gene TRBJ2-1, with no clear D. Germline V gene sequence: CDR1 MNHEY, CDR2 SVGAGI. V lost 5 bases to trimming and J lost 7 bases, with 9 bases between them. CDR3 length: 12 residues.

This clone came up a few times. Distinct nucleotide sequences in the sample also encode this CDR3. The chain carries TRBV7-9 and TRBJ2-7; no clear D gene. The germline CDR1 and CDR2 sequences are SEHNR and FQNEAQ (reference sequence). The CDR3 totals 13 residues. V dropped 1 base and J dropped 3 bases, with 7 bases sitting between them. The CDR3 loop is CASSLGQNYEQYF. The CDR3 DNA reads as TGTGCCAGCAGCTTAGGCCAGAACTACGAGCAGTACTTC.

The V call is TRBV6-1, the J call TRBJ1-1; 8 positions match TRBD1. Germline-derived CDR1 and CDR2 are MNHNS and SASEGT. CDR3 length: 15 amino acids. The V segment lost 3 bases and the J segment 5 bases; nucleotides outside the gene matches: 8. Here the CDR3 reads CASSDHDRGGTEAFF. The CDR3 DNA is TGTGCCAGCAGTGACCATGACAGGGGTGGAACTGAAGCTTTCTTT.

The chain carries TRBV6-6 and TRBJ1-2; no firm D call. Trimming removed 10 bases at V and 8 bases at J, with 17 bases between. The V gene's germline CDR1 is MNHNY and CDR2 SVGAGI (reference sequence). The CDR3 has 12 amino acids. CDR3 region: CATLLRVAGYTF. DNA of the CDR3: TGTGCCACTTTACTCCGGGTCGCCGGCTACACCTTC.

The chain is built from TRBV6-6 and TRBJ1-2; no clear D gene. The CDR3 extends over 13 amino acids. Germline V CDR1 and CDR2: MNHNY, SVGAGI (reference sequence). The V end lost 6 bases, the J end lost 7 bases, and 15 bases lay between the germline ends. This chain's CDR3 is CASSPTSRGGYTF. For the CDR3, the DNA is TGTGCCAGCAGCCCTACAAGTCGGGGTGGCTACACCTTC.

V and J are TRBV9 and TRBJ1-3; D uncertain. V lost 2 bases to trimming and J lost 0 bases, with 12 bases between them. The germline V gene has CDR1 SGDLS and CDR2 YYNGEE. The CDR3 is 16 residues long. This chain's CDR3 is CASSVDPNSSGNTIYF. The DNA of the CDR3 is TGTGCCAGCAGCGTGGATCCGAATTCCTCTGGAAACACCATATATTTT.

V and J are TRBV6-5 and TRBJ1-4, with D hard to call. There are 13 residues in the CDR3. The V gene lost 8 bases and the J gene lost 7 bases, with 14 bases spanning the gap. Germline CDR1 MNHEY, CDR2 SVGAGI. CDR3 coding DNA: TGTGCCAGCGCAGGCGGCCTGCTTGAAAAACTGTTTTTT. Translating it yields CASAGGLLEKLFF.

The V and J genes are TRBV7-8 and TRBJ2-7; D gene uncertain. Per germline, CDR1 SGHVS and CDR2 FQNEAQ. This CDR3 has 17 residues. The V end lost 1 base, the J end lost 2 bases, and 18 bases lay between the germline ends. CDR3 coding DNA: TGTGCCAGCAGCTTAGAAAATAGGCTAGGGTACCCCTACGAGCAGTACTTC. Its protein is CASSLENRLGYPYEQYF.

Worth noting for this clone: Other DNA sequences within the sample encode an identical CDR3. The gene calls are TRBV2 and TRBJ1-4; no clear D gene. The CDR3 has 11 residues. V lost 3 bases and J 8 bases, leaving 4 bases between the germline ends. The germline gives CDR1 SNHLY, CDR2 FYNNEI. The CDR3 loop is CASSEGEKLFF. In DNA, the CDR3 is TGTGCCAGCAGTGAGGGAGAAAAACTGTTTTTT. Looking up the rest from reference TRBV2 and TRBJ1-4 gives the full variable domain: EPEVTQTPSHQVTQMGQEVILRCVPISNHLYFYWYRQILGQKVEFLVSFYNNEISEKSEIFDDQFSVERPDGSNFTLKIRSTKLEDSAMYFCASSEGEKLFFGSGTQLSVL.